This passage covers 27 T cell receptor beta chains from one sample sequenced in a study of shared clonotypes between healthy human individuals. Clones were read by immunoSEQ multiplex PCR, and TCRdb kept only the in-frame ones, dropping some. The sample shows hundreds of thousands of clones, 95% of them seen only once. As defined, naive CD8 cells were CD45RO-negative and positively selected for CCR7, with terminally differentiated effector memory CD45RA+ cells excluded. Material for sequencing was naive CD8+ T cells sorted from blood. These receptors were obtained from a woman aged 25-40 years in good health.

This chain joins TRBV2 and TRBJ2-7, with D hard to call. Per germline, CDR1 SNHLY and CDR2 FYNNEI. The V and J ends lost 1 base and 3 bases respectively, with 10 bases between them. The CDR3 runs to 14 residues. The CDR3 protein is CASSEVQRLYEQYF. CDR3 DNA sequence: TGTGCCAGCAGTGAAGTGCAGAGGCTCTACGAGCAGTACTTC.

The chain links TRBV13 to TRBJ2-1; 7 nucleotides match TRBD1. V was pared by 0 bases and J by 6 bases, with 2 bases of the junction left unmatched. CDR1 is PRHDT, CDR2 FYEKMQ, per germline (reference sequence). The CDR3 is 14 amino acids. The CDR3 bases are TGTGCCAGCAGCTTAGGGGACAGGAGCAATGAGCAGTTCTTC. Its translation: CASSLGDRSNEQFF.

This chain links TRBV13 with TRBJ2-5; D unclear. The CDR3 runs to 13 residues. Trimming pared 5 bases from V and 1 base from J, leaving 8 bases between. The germline gives CDR1 PRHDT, CDR2 FYEKMQ (reference sequence). The chain's CDR3 is CASSPTTQETQYF. The DNA for the CDR3 is TGTGCCAGCAGCCCCACAACCCAAGAGACCCAGTACTTC.

As to this clone: The same CDR3 can be traced to other DNA sequences in this sample. The genes are TRBV19 and TRBJ2-7; D remains ambiguous. The CDR3 covers 12 residues. Germline V gene lookup returns CDR1 LNHDA and CDR2 SQIVND (reference sequence). Trimming took 5 bases from V and 4 from J, leaving 9 bases between them. The CDR3 DNA sequence: TGTGCCAGTAGTCCCGCCGGTTACGAGCAGTACTTC. This sequence encodes CASSPAGYEQYF.

The rearrangement links TRBV28 to TRBJ2-1, with D possibly called TRBD1 or TRBD2 (5 bases each). This CDR3 is 14 amino acids long. V lost 9 bases to trimming and J lost 4 bases, with 16 bases between them. CDR1 is MDHEN and CDR2 is SYDVKM in the germline V gene. CDR3 sequence reads: CASSIGTDYNEQFF. DNA for the CDR3: TGTGCCAGTTCTATCGGGACGGATTACAATGAGCAGTTCTTC.

This clone occurred a few times. This chain joins TRBV5-1 and TRBJ2-7; TRBD2 might be the D (6 bases). The CDR3 loop spans 14 amino acids. Trimming pared 0 bases from V and 3 bases from J, leaving 10 bases between. Germline CDR1 reads SGHRS; CDR2 reads YFSETQ. CDR3 DNA: TGCGCCAGCAGCTTGGGGCTAGCGAGCTACGAGCAGTACTTC. It is translated as CASSLGLASYEQYF.

The chain couples TRBV10-2 to TRBJ1-1; tentatively, D is TRBD1 (5 bases). In germline, CDR1 is WSHSY, CDR2 SAAADI. Between the trimmed V and J ends, which lost 2 bases and 7 bases, there was a span of 5 bases. The CDR3 runs 11 residues. The CDR3, as DNA: TGCGCCAGCAGTGAGACAGGTGAAGCTTTCTTT. This encodes CASSETGEAFF.

This chain uses TRBV27 with TRBJ2-1, with TRBD2 as a possible D gene (6 bases). CDR1 is MNHEY, CDR2 SMNVEV, per germline (reference sequence). V was cut by 4 bases and J by 0 bases, with 13 bases left in between. The length of the CDR3 is 16 residues. The CDR3 region has the DNA TGTGCCAGCAGTTCCGCGGCGGGGAGCTCCTACAATGAGCAGTTCTTC. Translation: CASSSAAGSSYNEQFF.

This clone was detected only a few times. This chain joins TRBV7-9 and TRBJ1-2; a possible D gene is TRBD1 (5 bases). Germline values: CDR1 SEHNR, CDR2 FQNEAQ (reference sequence). V was trimmed by 11 bases and J by 3 bases, leaving 13 bases between them. The CDR3 contains 12 residues. This CDR3 is CAGVAGDYGYTF. The DNA of the CDR3 is TGTGCCGGGGTAGCGGGGGACTATGGCTACACCTTC.

In its sample, this clone was seen once. V gene TRBV7-9 combines with J gene TRBJ1-1, with 7 bases fitting TRBD1. With 3 bases clipped from V and 3 bases from J, the junction kept 7 bases outside the gene matches. CDR1 SEHNR and CDR2 FQNEAQ come from the germline V gene (reference sequence). The CDR3 is 15 residues long. CDR3 loop: CASSFDRAWDTEAFF. CDR3 in DNA: TGTGCCAGCAGCTTCGACAGGGCCTGGGACACTGAAGCTTTCTTT.

The rearrangement joins TRBV2 to TRBJ1-2; D not resolved. The germline V and J ends were trimmed by 1 base and 2 bases, with 8 bases remaining between them. Germline V gene lookup returns CDR1 SNHLY and CDR2 FYNNEI. This CDR3 is 14 amino acids long. The CDR3 here is CASSEGNYNYGYTF. The DNA for the CDR3 is TGTGCCAGCAGTGAAGGTAACTACAACTATGGCTACACCTTC.

A few counts support this clone. The V and J genes are TRBV2 and TRBJ2-2; D possibly corresponds to TRBD1 (6 bases). V lost 6 bases and J lost 4, with 18 bases in between. Germline-derived CDR1 and CDR2 are SNHLY and FYNNEI. CDR3 length: 16 residues. The CDR3 DNA follows: TGTGCCAGCAGCGATCCTAACAGGGTGGGCACCGGGGAGCTGTTTTTT. It is translated as CASSDPNRVGTGELFF.

The chain is built from TRBV5-4 and TRBJ2-7, with a weak D call TRBD2 (5 bases). V was clipped by 0 bases and J by 5 bases, with 15 bases between them. The length of the CDR3 is 15 residues. Looked up from germline, CDR1 is SGHNT and CDR2 is YYREEE (reference sequence). CDR3 sequence reads: CASSLGFGGFDEQYF. The CDR3 DNA follows: TGTGCCAGCAGCTTGGGGTTTGGAGGATTCGACGAGCAGTACTTC.

This chain links TRBV15 with TRBJ2-5; a weak D match, TRBD2 (6 bases). CDR1 and CDR2 from the germline V gene are LNHNV and YYDKDF (reference sequence). The V gene lost 5 bases and the J gene lost 1 base, with 8 bases spanning the gap. The CDR3 is 13 amino acids. CDR3 bases: TGTGCCACCAGCGGGAGGTCCCAAGAGACCCAGTACTTC. This encodes CATSGRSQETQYF.

The V gene is TRBV9, the J gene TRBJ2-1; either TRBD1 or TRBD2 may fit D (6 bases each). Germline lookup yields CDR1 SGDLS and CDR2 YYNGEE. Trimming cost V 5 bases and J 8 bases, with 14 bases left between them. The CDR3 has 13 residues. CDR3 in amino acids: CASSSHREDEQFF. The CDR3 DNA follows: TGTGCCAGCAGTTCCCACAGGGAGGATGAGCAGTTCTTC. Full variable domain (outside the CDR3, taken from reference TRBV9 and TRBJ2-1): DSGVTQTPKHLITATGQRVTLRCSPRSGDLSVYWYQQSLDQGLQFLIQYYNGEERAKGNILERFSAQQFPDLHSELNLSSLELGDSALYFCASSSHREDEQFFGPGTRLTVL.

Comments on this clone: At the DNA level, this CDR3 is encoded by other sequences in the same sample as well. The V call is TRBV19, the J call TRBJ1-5; 8 bases agree with TRBD1. Germline V gene lookup returns CDR1 LNHDA and CDR2 SQIVND (reference sequence). V shed 5 bases, J shed 4 bases, and the junction held 4 bases outside the gene matches. CDR3 length equals 14 residues. The CDR3 DNA reads as TGTGCCAGTAGTCAGGGGGCCATAAATCAGCCCCAGCATTTT. Amino acid sequence: CASSQGAINQPQHF. Filled out from reference TRBV19 and TRBJ1-5, the complete variable domain reads DGGITQSPKYLFRKEGQNVTLSCEQNLNHDAMYWYRQDPGQGLRLIYYSQIVNDFQKGDIAEGYSVSREKKESFPLTVTSAQKNPTAFYLCASSQGAINQPQHFGDGTRLSIL.

The chain links TRBV27 to TRBJ2-7, with D unclear. The V gene's germline CDR1 is MNHEY and CDR2 SMNVEV (reference sequence). Trimming left V 4 bases short and J 3 bases short, with 10 bases between. The CDR3 runs 13 residues. CDR3 residues: CASSSASRYEQYF. The CDR3 DNA sequence: TGTGCCAGCAGTTCCGCCTCCCGCTACGAGCAGTACTTC.

The J gene is TRBJ2-7, the V gene TRBV7-2; tentative D call: TRBD1 (6 bases). With 1 base removed from V and 6 bases from J, the gap between germline ends came to 16 bases. From germline, CDR1 is SGHTA and CDR2 FQGNSA. The CDR3 has 15 residues. CDR3 sequence: CASSLGTAPALEQYF. For the CDR3, the DNA is TGTGCCAGCAGCTTAGGGACAGCCCCCGCACTCGAGCAGTACTTC.

The chain employs TRBV2 and TRBJ2-3, with D perhaps matching TRBD1 or TRBD2 (5 bases each). Trimming removed 7 bases from V and 2 bases from J, with 13 bases in between. CDR1 and CDR2 from the germline V gene are SNHLY and FYNNEI. This CDR3 contains 14 residues. The CDR3 DNA follows: TGTGCCAGCAATACGGGACCGTACACAGATACGCAGTATTTT. Translating gives CASNTGPYTDTQYF.

The chain links TRBV13 to TRBJ2-5; D is unresolved. Germline CDR1 and CDR2: PRHDT and FYEKMQ (reference sequence). V was trimmed by 4 bases and J by 1 base, leaving 7 bases between them. CDR3 length: 13 amino acids. CDR3 nucleotide sequence: TGTGCCAGCAGCTACGGTGGCCAAGAGACCCAGTACTTC. Amino acids: CASSYGGQETQYF.

This sequence joins TRBV6-1 and TRBJ2-7, with 8 bases aligning to TRBD1. Trimming at V came to 4 bases and at J to 1 base, leaving 6 bases not matched to a gene. This CDR3 has 15 residues. Germline CDR1 reads MNHNS; CDR2 reads SASEGT. CDR3 DNA sequence: TGTGCCAGCAGTGTAGCTCAGGGGGCTTCCTACGAGCAGTACTTC. Encoded protein: CASSVAQGASYEQYF.

V is TRBV7-2 and J is TRBJ2-1; 8 bases map to TRBD1. Germline V CDR1 and CDR2: SGHTA, FQGNSA. The J segment lost 1 base and the V segment lost 6 bases, leaving 11 bases of the junction unmatched. The CDR3 length is 17 residues. Here the CDR3 reads CASSGWDRQGSYNEQFF. CDR3 DNA sequence: TGTGCCAGCAGTGGTTGGGACAGGCAAGGGTCCTACAATGAGCAGTTCTTC.

This sequence joins TRBV4-1 and TRBJ2-7, with 10 bases identical to TRBD2. The V segment lost 5 bases and the J segment 4 bases; nucleotides outside the gene matches: 14. The CDR3 extends over 17 amino acids. Germline CDR1 MGHRA, CDR2 YSYEKL. The CDR3 loop reads CASSFKEGLAGVYEQYF. The DNA of the CDR3 is TGCGCCAGCAGCTTCAAGGAGGGCCTAGCGGGAGTTTACGAGCAGTACTTC.

The rearrangement joins TRBV5-1 to TRBJ1-5, with 10 nucleotides matching TRBD1. Trimming removed 6 bases from V and 6 bases from J; junction bases left unmatched: 18. CDR1 is SGHRS and CDR2 is YFSETQ in the germline V gene. The CDR3 runs to 18 residues. The CDR3 nucleotides are TGCGCCAGCACCCAAATCCCATCGGGACAGGGGACCTGTCAGCCCCAGCATTTT. Its protein product is CASTQIPSGQGTCQPQHF. The entire variable domain, with the rest obtained from reference TRBV5-1 and TRBJ1-5, is as follows: KAGVTQTPRYLIKTRGQQVTLSCSPISGHRSVSWYQQTPGQGLQFLFEYFSETQRNKGNFPGRFSGRQFSNSRSEMNVSTLELGDSALYLCASTQIPSGQGTCQPQHFGDGTRLSIL.

This chain joins TRBV11-2 and TRBJ2-1; TRBD2 matches at 7 bases. The CDR3 is 15 amino acids. V trimming: 3 bases; J trimming: 8 bases; junction bases outside the gene matches: 10. Germline CDR1 is SGHAT and CDR2 is FQNNGV. The CDR3 region has the DNA TGTGCCAGCAGCTTGGGTGGGAGGGCCAGGGATGAGCAGTTCTTC. Translation: CASSLGGRARDEQFF.

The chain couples TRBV7-3 to TRBJ1-2; TRBD1 matches at 8 bases. Losses at the gene ends were 0 bases for V and 2 bases for J; bases not matched to a gene: 2. The CDR3 loop spans 15 amino acids. The V gene's germline CDR1 is SGHTA and CDR2 FQGTGA. The CDR3 loop reads CASSLTRQGNYGYTF. The CDR3 DNA sequence: TGTGCCAGCAGCTTAACTCGACAGGGGAACTATGGCTACACCTTC. Variable domain in full (rest from reference TRBV7-3 and TRBJ1-2): GAGVSQTPSNKVTEKGKYVELRCDPISGHTALYWYRQSLGQGPEFLIYFQGTGAADDSGLPNDRFFAVRPEGSVSTLKIQRTERGDSAVYLCASSLTRQGNYGYTFGSGTRLTVV.

This clone was counted a few times. This sequence joins TRBV4-2 and TRBJ1-5, with D tentatively TRBD1 (6 bases). CDR1 LGHNA and CDR2 YNFKEQ come from the germline V gene. The CDR3 covers 15 residues. The germline V and J ends were trimmed by 8 bases and 1 base, with 15 bases remaining between them. CDR3 nucleotides: TGTGCCAGCGCCCAAACCGGGACAAGCAATCAGCCCCAGCATTTT. Translation: CASAQTGTSNQPQHF.